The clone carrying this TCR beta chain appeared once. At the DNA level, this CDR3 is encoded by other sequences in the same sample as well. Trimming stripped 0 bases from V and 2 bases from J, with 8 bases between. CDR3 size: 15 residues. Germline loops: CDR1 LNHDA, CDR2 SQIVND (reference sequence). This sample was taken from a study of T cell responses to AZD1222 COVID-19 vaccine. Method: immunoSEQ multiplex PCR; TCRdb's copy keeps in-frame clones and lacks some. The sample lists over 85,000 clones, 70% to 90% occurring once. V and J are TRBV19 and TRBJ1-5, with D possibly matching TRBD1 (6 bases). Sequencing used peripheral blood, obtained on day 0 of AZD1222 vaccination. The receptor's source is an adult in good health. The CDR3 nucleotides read TGTGCCAGTAGTATAGACAGGGGAGGCAATCAGCCCCAGCATTTT. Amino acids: CASSIDRGGNQPQHF.